A single sample gave rise to the 9 T cell receptor beta chains below, sequenced in a study of cytomegalovirus exposure and HLA in healthy donors. Measured with immunoSEQ multiplex PCR; TCRdb has only the in-frame clones, and not every one. The top ten clones hold 2% to 2.5% of a sample with about 200,000 clones, over 75% of them seen once. Sequenced material: PBMCs. Receptors originate from a woman aged 18-29 years in good health and CMV-seropositive.

J is TRBJ2-2 and V is TRBV7-6; D possibly corresponds to TRBD2 (5 bases). V dropped 1 base and J dropped 1 base, with 7 bases sitting between them. Germline CDR1 is SGHVS and CDR2 is FNYEAQ. This CDR3 is 15 amino acids long. The CDR3, as DNA: TGTGCCAGCAGCTTAGAGGGAGAGAACACCGGGGAGCTGTTTTTT. Protein product: CASSLEGENTGELFF.

The J gene is TRBJ1-3, the V gene TRBV11-2; a possible D gene is TRBD1 (5 bases). There are 15 residues in the CDR3. V was clipped by 4 bases and J by 4 bases, with 14 bases between them. Germline CDR1 is SGHAT and CDR2 is FQNNGV. The CDR3 DNA sequence: TGTGCCAGCAGCTCCCGGGGAGGGGTCGGAAACACCATATATTTT. Translating gives CASSSRGGVGNTIYF.

The chain uses TRBV27 and TRBJ2-1; D is perhaps TRBD2 (7 bases). The CDR3 consists of 16 residues. The germline V gene encodes CDR1 MNHEY and CDR2 SMNVEV (reference sequence). Trimming shortened V by 5 bases and J by 7 bases, and 21 bases separated the two germline ends. The CDR3 DNA is TGTGCCAGCAGTACAAGGGGGGGGGACCCCTGGAATGAGCAGTTCTTC. It yields the protein CASSTRGGDPWNEQFF.

The chain is built from TRBV6-1 and TRBJ2-1; 14 bases fit TRBD2. The junction had 19 bases not matched to a gene; V was cut back by 2 bases and J by 4 bases. Germline loops: CDR1 MNHNS, CDR2 SASEGT. The CDR3 consists of 22 residues. CDR3 bases: TGTGCCAGCAGTGAAAGCTCGGGGGGCGGACTAGCGGGAGGACCTTCGTACAATGAGCAGTTCTTC. The encoded protein is CASSESSGGGLAGGPSYNEQFF.

The table lists this clone with a count of one. The chain carries TRBV4-1 and TRBJ2-1; 15 bases are shared with TRBD2. This CDR3 is built from 15 residues. Unmatched junction bases numbered 4, after V lost 3 bases and J lost 10 bases. Per the germline V gene, CDR1 is MGHRA and CDR2 is YSYEKL. In DNA, the CDR3 is TGCGCCAGCAGCCATGCAGGACTAGCGGGAGGGGAGCAGTTCTTC. Translated: CASSHAGLAGGEQFF.

The chain joins TRBV28 to TRBJ1-5; TRBD1 might be the D (5 bases). The length of the CDR3 is 14 residues. CDR1 and CDR2 (germline): MDHEN, SYDVKM. V gave up 2 bases and J gave up 6 bases, with 11 bases separating them. The CDR3 nucleotides read TGTGCCAGCAGTTTACCAGGGTTTGGTCAGCCCCAGCATTTT. Translation: CASSLPGFGQPQHF.

The chain has TRBV6-1 and TRBJ2-5, with unresolved D. The V gene's germline CDR1 is MNHNS and CDR2 SASEGT. Deletions cut 4 bases from V and 1 base from J, with 7 bases between. This CDR3 spans 13 amino acids. The CDR3 is CASSAVFQETQYF. CDR3 coding DNA: TGTGCCAGCAGTGCCGTTTTCCAAGAGACCCAGTACTTC.

This clone was seen just once. At one boundary the junction diverges from the germline segment, which might be a read error. The V call is TRBV28, the J call TRBJ1-2, with no clear D. Germline CDR1 is MDHEN and CDR2 is SYDVKM. The CDR3 has 9 residues. CDR3 sequence: CASSFSGFF. As DNA, the CDR3 is TGTGCCAGCAGCTTTTCGGGGTTCTTC.

The chain recombines TRBV9 with TRBJ2-7; the match to TRBD2 covers 11 bases. V dropped 4 bases and J dropped 5; count of bases not matched to a gene: 11. The CDR3 has 16 residues. CDR1 SGDLS and CDR2 YYNGEE come from the germline V gene. Here the CDR3 reads CASSSSGTSGLHEQYF. CDR3 coding DNA: TGTGCCAGCAGCTCCTCCGGGACTAGCGGTCTCCACGAGCAGTACTTC.